This record covers a single T cell receptor (beta chain). The antigen it recognizes is unknown. These data originate in a study of monozygotic twins with inflammatory bowel disease (dated by TCRdb to the late 2010s). Broadly, across the study: A total of some 28 monozygotic twin pairs were included in the full study, comprising nine German pairs (four IBD-concordant, five IBD-discordant) and 19 IBD-discordant Danish pairs. The search for disease-associated traits relied mainly on comparing IBD patients with their genetically identical healthy co-twins within discordant pairs. Each individual had, on average, about 151 000 unique TCRalpha sequences and 181 000 unique TCRbeta sequences available for analysis.

Libraries were prepared through 5' RACE. The input for every TCR library was 3500 ng of total RNA. For each sample, cDNA synthesis with SMARTScribe reverse transcriptase was split into eight separate reactions. During cDNA synthesis, unique molecular identifiers containing a 6-nucleotide sample barcode were introduced by template switching. Amplification of TCRalpha and TCRbeta cDNA involved two nested PCRs of 16 and 9 cycles, and each PCR was followed by bead purification. Before amplification, cDNA was treated with uracil DNA-glycosylase and purified using the QIAquick PCR purification kit. The second PCR added Illumina TruSeq-compatible adapters along with sample-specific barcodes. TapeStation and Qubit were used to check library quality and concentration, and roughly 4.6 ng of each library was pooled. Sequencing of pooled libraries was carried out on an Illumina HiSeq2500 single-index Rapid Run using 2 x 100 bp reads and custom sequencing primers. Per the original workflow: MiGEC version 1.2.6 was used for UMI-based consensus assembly, which corrected PCR and sequencing errors. MiXCR version 2.1.1 was used to carry out V(D)J alignment, clonotype assembly and CDR3 extraction. Gene usage, clonotype sharing and MAIT/NKT TCR abundance were normalised by analysing the top 1000, 10 000 and 20 000 clonotypes per sample. After downsampling to 27 000 UMIs, diversity was calculated as the inverse Simpson index using the vegan R package. Paired Mann-Whitney U tests were applied to discordant twin pairs, and Benjamini-Hochberg correction was used for multiple testing. Following TCRdb reprocessing, every CDR3 protein sequence forms one entry, and DNA is not provided. The V and J calls were not made by the authors but by TCRdb's processing. This sample's table has entries for about 420,000 distinct CDR3 sequences. The ten largest clones add up to 2% to 3% of the sample.

The CDR3 has 12 amino acids, counting the end cysteine and phenylalanine. Only the protein is available. The germline V gene gives CDR1 as MRHNA and CDR2 as SNTAGT. What the work shows at the level of the full study, not this receptor alone: The analysis was unable to tell different T cell subtypes apart. Repertoire similarity did not differ between concordant and discordant twins, possibly due to limited statistical power. IBD patients shared fewer clonotypes with other individuals than healthy twins did, most markedly in patients showing signs of disease activity. IBD patients had lower TCRbeta repertoire diversity, measured by the inverse Simpson index, than their healthy co-twins. No single strong signal or clonotype linked to IBD turned up in the results, so the idea that one exists was not supported. Background noise and inter-individual variability may have been introduced into the repertoires by the differing immunosuppressive treatments among patients.

From each donor, a roughly 2.5 ml peripheral blood sample was collected into PAXgene tubes and stored at -80 degrees C. Without any T cell sorting, total RNA was extracted from whole blood using the PAXgene blood miRNA kit on an automated QIAcube. Peripheral blood from monozygotic twin pairs who were concordant or discordant for inflammatory bowel disease underwent deep TCRalpha and TCRbeta repertoire profiling using unique molecular barcoding. For every twin pair, smoking habits were documented, and each individual was categorised as a current, former or never smoker. Material: blood. The chain is made from TRBV6-4 and TRBJ1-1. The sequence derives from a human donor with ulcerative colitis or Crohn's disease, or a healthy co-twin of an affected twin (not recorded which). The CDR3 region: CASRLQETEAFF.